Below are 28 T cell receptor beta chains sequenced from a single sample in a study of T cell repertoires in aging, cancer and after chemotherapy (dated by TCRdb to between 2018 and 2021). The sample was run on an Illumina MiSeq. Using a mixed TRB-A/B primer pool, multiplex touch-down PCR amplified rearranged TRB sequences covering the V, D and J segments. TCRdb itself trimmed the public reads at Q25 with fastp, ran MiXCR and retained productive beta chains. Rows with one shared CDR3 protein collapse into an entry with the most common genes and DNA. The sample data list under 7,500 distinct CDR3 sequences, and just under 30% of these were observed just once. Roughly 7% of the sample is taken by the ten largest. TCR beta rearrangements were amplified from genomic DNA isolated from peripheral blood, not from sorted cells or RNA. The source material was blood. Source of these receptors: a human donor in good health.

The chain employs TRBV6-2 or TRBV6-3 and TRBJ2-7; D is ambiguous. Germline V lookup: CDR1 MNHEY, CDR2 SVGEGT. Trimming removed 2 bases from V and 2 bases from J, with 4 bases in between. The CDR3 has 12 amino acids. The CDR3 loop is CASSYIAYEQYF. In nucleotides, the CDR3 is TGTGCCAGCAGTTACATCGCCTACGAGCAGTACTTC.

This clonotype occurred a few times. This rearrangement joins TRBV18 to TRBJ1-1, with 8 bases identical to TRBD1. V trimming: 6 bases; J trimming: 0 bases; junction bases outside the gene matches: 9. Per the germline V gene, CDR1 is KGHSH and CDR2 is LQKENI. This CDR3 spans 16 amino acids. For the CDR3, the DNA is TGTGCCAGCTCGCGACGGACAGGGACATTGAACACTGAAGCTTTCTTT. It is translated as CASSRRTGTLNTEAFF.

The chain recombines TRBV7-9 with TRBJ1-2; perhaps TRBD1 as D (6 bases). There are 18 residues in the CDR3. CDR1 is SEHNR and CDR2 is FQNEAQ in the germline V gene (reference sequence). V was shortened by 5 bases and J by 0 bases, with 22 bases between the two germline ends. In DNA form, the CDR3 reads TGTGCCAGCAGCCCAGGGACCGAACAGGGAGAATCTAACTATGGCTACACCTTC. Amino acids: CASSPGTEQGESNYGYTF.

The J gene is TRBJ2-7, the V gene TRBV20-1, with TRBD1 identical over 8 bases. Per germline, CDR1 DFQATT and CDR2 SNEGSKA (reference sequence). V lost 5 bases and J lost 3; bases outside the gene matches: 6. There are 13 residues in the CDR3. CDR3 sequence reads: CSAQGATDYEQYF. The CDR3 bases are TGCAGTGCTCAGGGGGCAACTGACTACGAGCAGTACTTC.

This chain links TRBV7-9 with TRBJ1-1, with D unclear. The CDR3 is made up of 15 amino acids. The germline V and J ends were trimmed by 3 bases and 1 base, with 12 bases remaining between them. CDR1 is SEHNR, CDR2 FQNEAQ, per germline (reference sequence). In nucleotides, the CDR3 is TGTGCCAGCAGCTTTACTGGACTTAGGAACACTGAAGCTTTCTTT. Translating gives CASSFTGLRNTEAFF.

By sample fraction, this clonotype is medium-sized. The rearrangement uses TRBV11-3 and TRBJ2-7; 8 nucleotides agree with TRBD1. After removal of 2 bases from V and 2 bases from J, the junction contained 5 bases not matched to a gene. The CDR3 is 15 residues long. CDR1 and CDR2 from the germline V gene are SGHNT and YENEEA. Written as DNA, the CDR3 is TGTGCCAGCAGCTTAACAGGGGGGATCACCTACGAGCAGTACTTC. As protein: CASSLTGGITYEQYF.

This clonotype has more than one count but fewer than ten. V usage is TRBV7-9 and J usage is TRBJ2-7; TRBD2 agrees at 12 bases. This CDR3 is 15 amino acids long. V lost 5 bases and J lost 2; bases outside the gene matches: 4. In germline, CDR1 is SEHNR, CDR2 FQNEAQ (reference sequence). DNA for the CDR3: TGTGCCAGCAGCGTACTAGCGGGGGGTGCCTACGAGCAGTACTTC. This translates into CASSVLAGGAYEQYF.

The CDR3 sequence is CATSGGQVASETQYF. The DNA for the CDR3 is TGTGCCACCAGTGGAGGGCAGGTCGCGTCAGAGACCCAGTACTTC. The J gene is TRBJ2-5, the V gene TRBV24-1; perhaps TRBD2 as D (5 bases). The CDR3 loop spans 15 amino acids. V shed 5 bases and J shed 4 bases, with 16 bases lying between them. The germline CDR1 and CDR2 sequences are KGHDR and SFDVKD.

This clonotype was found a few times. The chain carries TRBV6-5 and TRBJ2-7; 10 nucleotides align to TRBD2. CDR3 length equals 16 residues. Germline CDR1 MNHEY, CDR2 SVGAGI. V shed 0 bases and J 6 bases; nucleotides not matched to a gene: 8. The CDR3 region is CASSYSIVRLAGEQYF. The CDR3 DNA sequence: TGTGCCAGCAGTTACTCGATTGTCCGACTAGCGGGCGAGCAGTACTTC.

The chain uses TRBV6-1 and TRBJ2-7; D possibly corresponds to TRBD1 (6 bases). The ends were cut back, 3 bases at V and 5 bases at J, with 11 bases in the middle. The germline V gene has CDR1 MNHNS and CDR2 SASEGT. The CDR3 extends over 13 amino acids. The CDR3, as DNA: TGTGCCAGCAGTGAGTGGGGGCCGGACGAGCAGTACTTC. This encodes CASSEWGPDEQYF.

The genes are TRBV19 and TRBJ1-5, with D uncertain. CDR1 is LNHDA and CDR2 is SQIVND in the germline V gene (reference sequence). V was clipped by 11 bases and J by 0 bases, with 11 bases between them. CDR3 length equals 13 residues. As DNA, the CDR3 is TGTGCCGTAGCGGCGGCTAGCAATCAGCCCCAGCATTTT. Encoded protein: CAVAAASNQPQHF.

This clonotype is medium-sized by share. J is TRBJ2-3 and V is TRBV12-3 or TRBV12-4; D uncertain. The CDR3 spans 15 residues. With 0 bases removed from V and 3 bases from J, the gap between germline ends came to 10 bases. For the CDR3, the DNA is TGTGCCAGCAGTTTAGCGCTAATCACGACAGATACGCAGTATTTT. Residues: CASSLALITTDTQYF.

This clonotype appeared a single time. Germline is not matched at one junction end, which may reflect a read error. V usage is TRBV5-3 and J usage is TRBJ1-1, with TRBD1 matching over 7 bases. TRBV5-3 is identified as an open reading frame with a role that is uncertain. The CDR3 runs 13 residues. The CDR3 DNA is TGCGCCAGCAGCTCAGAACAGGGGACTGAAGCTTTCTTT. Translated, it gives CASSSEQGTEAFF.

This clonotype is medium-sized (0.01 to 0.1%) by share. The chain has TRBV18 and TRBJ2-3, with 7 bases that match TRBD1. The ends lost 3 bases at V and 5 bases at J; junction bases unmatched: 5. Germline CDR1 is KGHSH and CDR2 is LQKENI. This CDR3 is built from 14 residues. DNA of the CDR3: TGTGCCAGCTCACCCACAGGGGTGGAAGATACGCAGTATTTT. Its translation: CASSPTGVEDTQYF.

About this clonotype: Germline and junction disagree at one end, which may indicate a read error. The CDR3 nucleotides read TGTGCCTGCAGCGGAGGGGGCACTGGGGCCAACGTCCTGACTTTC. It specifies CACSGGGTGANVLTF. The rearrangement links TRBV6-2 or TRBV6-3 to TRBJ2-6, with a tentative D call TRBD1 (7 bases). Germline V gene lookup returns CDR1 MNHEY and CDR2 SVGEGT. This CDR3 has 15 amino acids.

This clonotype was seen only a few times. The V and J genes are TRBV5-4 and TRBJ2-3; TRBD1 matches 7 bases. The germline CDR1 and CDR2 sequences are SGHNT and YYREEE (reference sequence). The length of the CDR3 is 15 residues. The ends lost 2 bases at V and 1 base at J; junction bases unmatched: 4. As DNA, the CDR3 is TGTGCCAGCAGCTTCCAGGGGGTGGGCACAGATACGCAGTATTTT. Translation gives CASSFQGVGTDTQYF.

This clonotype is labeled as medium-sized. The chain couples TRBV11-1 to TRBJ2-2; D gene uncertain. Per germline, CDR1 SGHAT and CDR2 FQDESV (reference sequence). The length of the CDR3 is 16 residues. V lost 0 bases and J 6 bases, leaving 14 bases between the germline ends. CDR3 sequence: CASSLALSGSAGELFF. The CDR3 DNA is TGTGCCAGCAGCTTAGCGCTTTCAGGATCGGCCGGGGAGCTGTTTTTT.

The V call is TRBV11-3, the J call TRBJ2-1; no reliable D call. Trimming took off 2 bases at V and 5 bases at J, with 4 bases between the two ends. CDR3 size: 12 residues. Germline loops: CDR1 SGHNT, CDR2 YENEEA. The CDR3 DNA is TGTGCCAGCAGCTTACAACACAATGAGCAGTTCTTC. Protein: CASSLQHNEQFF. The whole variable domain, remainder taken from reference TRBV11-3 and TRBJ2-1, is EAGVVQSPRYKIIEKKQPVAFWCNPISGHNTLYWYLQNLGQGPELLIRYENEEAVDDSQLPKDRFSAERLKGVDSTLKIQPAELGDSAVYLCASSLQHNEQFFGPGTRLTVL.

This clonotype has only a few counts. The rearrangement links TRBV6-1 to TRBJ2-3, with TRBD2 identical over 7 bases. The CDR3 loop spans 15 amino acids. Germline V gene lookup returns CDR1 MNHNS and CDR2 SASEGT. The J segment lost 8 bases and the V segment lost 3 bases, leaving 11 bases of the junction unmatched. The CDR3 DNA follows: TGTGCCAGCAGTGATAGCGCTGCGGGAGTGGGTACGCAGTATTTT. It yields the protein CASSDSAAGVGTQYF.

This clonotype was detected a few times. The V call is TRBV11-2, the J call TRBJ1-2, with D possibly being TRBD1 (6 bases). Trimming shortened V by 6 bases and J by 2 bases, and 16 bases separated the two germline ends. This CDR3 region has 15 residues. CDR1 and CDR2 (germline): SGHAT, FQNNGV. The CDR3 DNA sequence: TGTGCCAGCAGACGACAGGCACACCCCAACTATGGCTACACCTTC. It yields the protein CASRRQAHPNYGYTF. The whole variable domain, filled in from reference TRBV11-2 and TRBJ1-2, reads EAGVAQSPRYKIIEKRQSVAFWCNPISGHATLYWYQQILGQGPKLLIQFQNNGVVDDSQLPKDRFSAERLKGVDSTLKIQPAKLEDSAVYLCASRRQAHPNYGYTFGSGTRLTVV.

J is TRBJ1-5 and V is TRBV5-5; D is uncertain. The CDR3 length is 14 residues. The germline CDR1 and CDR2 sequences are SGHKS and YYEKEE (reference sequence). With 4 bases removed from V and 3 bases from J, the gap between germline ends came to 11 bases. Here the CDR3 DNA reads TGTGCCAGCAGCCAATGGCGGGACAATCAGCCCCAGCATTTT. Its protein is CASSQWRDNQPQHF.

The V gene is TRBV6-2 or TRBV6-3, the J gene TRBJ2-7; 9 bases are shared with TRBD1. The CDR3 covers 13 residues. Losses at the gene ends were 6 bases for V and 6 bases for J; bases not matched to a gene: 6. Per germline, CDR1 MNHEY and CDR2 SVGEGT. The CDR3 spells CASSSGTGFEQYF. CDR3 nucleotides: TGTGCCAGCAGCTCCGGGACAGGGTTCGAGCAGTACTTC.

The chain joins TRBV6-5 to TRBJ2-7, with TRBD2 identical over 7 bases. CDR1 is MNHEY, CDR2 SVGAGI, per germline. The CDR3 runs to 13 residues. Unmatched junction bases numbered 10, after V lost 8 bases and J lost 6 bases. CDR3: CASHFRGVSEQYF. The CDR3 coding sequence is TGTGCCAGCCACTTTCGGGGGGTTAGCGAGCAGTACTTC.

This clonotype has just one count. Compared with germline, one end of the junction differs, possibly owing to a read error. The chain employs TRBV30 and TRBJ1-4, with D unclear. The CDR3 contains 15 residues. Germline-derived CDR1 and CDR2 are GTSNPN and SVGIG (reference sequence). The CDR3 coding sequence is TGTGCCTGGAGTGTACTGGCCGCAACTAATAAAAAACTGTTTTTT. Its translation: CAWSVLAATNKKLFF.

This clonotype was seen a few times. CDR3 nucleotide sequence: TGTGCCAGCAGTACGGGACTGAACAACGAGCAGTACTTC. It encodes CASSTGLNNEQYF. The V call is TRBV27, the J call TRBJ2-7; D is perhaps TRBD2 (6 bases). This CDR3 spans 13 amino acids. With 5 bases removed from V and 5 bases from J, the gap between germline ends came to 13 bases. From germline, CDR1 is MNHEY and CDR2 SMNVEV (reference sequence).

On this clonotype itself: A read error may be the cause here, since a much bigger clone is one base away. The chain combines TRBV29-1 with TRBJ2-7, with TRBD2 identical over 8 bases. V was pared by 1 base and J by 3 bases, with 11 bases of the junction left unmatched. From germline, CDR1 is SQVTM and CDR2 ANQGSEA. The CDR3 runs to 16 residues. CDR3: CSVEGSGTRSDYEQYF. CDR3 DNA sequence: TGCAGCGTTGAAGGTTCCGGGACTAGGTCTGACTACGAGCAGTACTTC.

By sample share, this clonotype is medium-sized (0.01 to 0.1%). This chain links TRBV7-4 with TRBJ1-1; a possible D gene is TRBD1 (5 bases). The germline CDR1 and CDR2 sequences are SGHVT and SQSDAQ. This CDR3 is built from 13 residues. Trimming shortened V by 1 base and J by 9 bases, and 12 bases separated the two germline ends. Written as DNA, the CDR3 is TGTGCCAGCAGCTTAGTTGGGCAGGGTCAAGCTTTCTTT. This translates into CASSLVGQGQAFF. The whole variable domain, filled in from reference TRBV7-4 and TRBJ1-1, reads GAGVSQSPRYKVAKRGRDVALRCDSISGHVTLYWYRQTLGQGSEVLTYSQSDAQRDKSGRPSGRFSAERPERSVSTLKIQRTEQGDSAVYLCASSLVGQGQAFFGQGTRLTVV.

The CDR3 here is CSARFGDYGYTF. The CDR3 DNA reads TGCAGTGCTAGATTCGGAGACTATGGCTACACCTTC. The rearrangement links TRBV20-1 to TRBJ1-2; D is uncertain. The germline V and J ends were trimmed by 2 bases and 3 bases, with 7 bases remaining between them. The CDR3 extends over 12 amino acids. Germline values: CDR1 DFQATT, CDR2 SNEGSKA (reference sequence).